Listed here are 31 T cell receptor beta chains from one sample, sequenced in a study of T cell changes during pregnancy in multiple sclerosis. Sequenced by immunoSEQ multiplex PCR; TCRdb stores in-frame clones only, minus some. Of 55,000 to 80,000 clones in the sample, 80% to 95% are singletons; the top ten hold about 3%. Specimen: CD8+ T cells from peripheral blood mononuclear cells, collected in the second trimester of pregnancy. Every receptor here comes from a female donor with multiple sclerosis, enrolled in a pregnancy study.

The chain uses TRBV5-4 and TRBJ1-4, with D possibly TRBD1 on 5 matching bases. The CDR3 totals 14 residues. V was trimmed by 4 bases and J by 5 bases, leaving 12 bases between them. CDR1 is SGHNT, CDR2 YYREEE, per germline (reference sequence). Here the CDR3 reads CASSLDRQNEKLFF. The CDR3 DNA reads TGTGCCAGCAGCCTTGACAGACAGAATGAAAAACTGTTTTTT.

The genes are TRBV9 and TRBJ2-3, with TRBD1 as a possible D gene (5 bases). V was trimmed by 3 bases and J by 3 bases, leaving 8 bases between them. The CDR3 length is 13 residues. Germline V lookup: CDR1 SGDLS, CDR2 YYNGEE. CDR3 nucleotide sequence: TGTGCCAGCAGCGGCACAGGAACAGATACGCAGTATTTT. Amino acids: CASSGTGTDTQYF.

The chain uses TRBV2 and TRBJ2-7, with D perhaps matching TRBD1 (7 bases). The CDR3 runs to 18 residues. V was cut by 3 bases and J by 0 bases, with 21 bases left in between. Germline V gene data show CDR1 as SNHLY and CDR2 as FYNNEI. The CDR3 sequence is CASSDRGTGSRPSYEQYF. In nucleotides, the CDR3 is TGTGCCAGCAGTGACAGGGGGACCGGGAGTCGGCCCTCCTACGAGCAGTACTTC.

CDR3 residues: CASRAGGSKITDTQYF. Here the CDR3 DNA reads TGTGCCAGCAGAGCGGGAGGCAGTAAGATAACAGATACGCAGTATTTT. The V and J genes are TRBV27 and TRBJ2-3, with 9 positions matching TRBD2. CDR3 size: 16 residues. After removal of 6 bases from V and 3 bases from J, the junction contained 10 bases not matched to a gene. Germline V gene data show CDR1 as MNHEY and CDR2 as SMNVEV (reference sequence).

The V call is TRBV4-1, the J call TRBJ1-2, with 10 bases that match TRBD1. V was clipped by 2 bases and J by 2 bases; unmatched bases: 5. Germline loops: CDR1 MGHRA, CDR2 YSYEKL. CDR3 length: 16 amino acids. The CDR3 DNA follows: TGCGCCAGCAGCCAAAGGCCGGGACAGGGGAACTATGGCTACACCTTC. It is translated as CASSQRPGQGNYGYTF.

The chain combines TRBV19 with TRBJ2-1, with 10 bases that match TRBD2. The CDR3 extends over 14 amino acids. V lost 7 bases to trimming and J lost 10 bases; unmatched junction nucleotides: 10. Germline V gene sequence: CDR1 LNHDA, CDR2 SQIVND (reference sequence). For the CDR3, the DNA is TGTGCCAGTAAGTTAGCGGGAGGATTAGACGAGCAGTTCTTC. Translated, it gives CASKLAGGLDEQFF.

This sequence joins TRBV27 and TRBJ1-2; TRBD1 agrees at 7 bases. CDR3 length: 12 residues. The V gene's germline CDR1 is MNHEY and CDR2 SMNVEV (reference sequence). After removal of 6 bases from V and 8 bases from J, the junction contained 6 bases not matched to a gene. CDR3 in DNA: TGTGCCAGCAGCCCTTGGACAGGCGGCTACACCTTC. This gives the protein CASSPWTGGYTF.

The V and J genes are TRBV5-1 and TRBJ2-3, with 9 nucleotides matching TRBD2. This CDR3 region has 17 residues. V shed 3 bases, J shed 2 bases, and the junction held 10 bases outside the gene matches. Germline values: CDR1 SGHRS, CDR2 YFSETQ. CDR3 sequence reads: CASSSGGGLAYTDTQYF. DNA for the CDR3: TGCGCCAGCAGCTCGGGAGGGGGACTAGCCTACACAGATACGCAGTATTTT.

This clone was seen a single time. This chain links TRBV5-6 with TRBJ1-1; 10 bases agree with TRBD1. CDR1 is SGHDT and CDR2 is YYEEEE in the germline V gene. The length of the CDR3 is 16 residues. J lost 3 bases, V lost 0 bases, and 5 bases had no gene match. The CDR3 DNA reads TGTGCCAGCAGCTTGGGACAGGGGGCGTCGTACACTGAAGCTTTCTTT. Amino acid sequence: CASSLGQGASYTEAFF. The full variable domain, completed using reference TRBV5-6 and TRBJ1-1, is DAGVTQSPTHLIKTRGQQVTLRCSPKSGHDTVSWYQQALGQGPQFIFQYYEEEERQRGNFPDRFSGHQFPNYSSELNVNALLLGDSALYLCASSLGQGASYTEAFFGQGTRLTVV.

This chain links TRBV7-9 with TRBJ2-7; D may be TRBD1 (6 bases). Deletions cut 7 bases from V and 0 bases from J, with 13 bases between. Per germline, CDR1 SEHNR and CDR2 FQNEAQ (reference sequence). The CDR3 spans 14 residues. This chain's CDR3 is CASNTQGSSYEQYF. In DNA form, the CDR3 reads TGTGCCAGCAATACCCAGGGGAGCTCCTACGAGCAGTACTTC.

V usage is TRBV7-6 and J usage is TRBJ2-7, with 7 positions matching TRBD1. The J segment lost 3 bases and the V segment lost 4 bases, leaving 3 bases of the junction unmatched. CDR1 and CDR2 (germline): SGHVS, FNYEAQ. The CDR3 has 13 residues. The DNA of the CDR3 is TGTGCCAGCAGCTCGGGACAGTACTACGAGCAGTACTTC. It is translated as CASSSGQYYEQYF. Combining the CDR3 with reference TRBV7-6 and TRBJ2-7 gives the whole variable domain GAGVSQSPRYKVTKRGQDVALRCDPISGHVSLYWYRQALGQGPEFLTYFNYEAQQDKSGLPNDRFSAERPEGSISTLTIQRTEQRDSAMYRCASSSGQYYEQYFGPGTRLTVT.

This clone occurred once. V is TRBV9 and J is TRBJ1-1; 12 nucleotides line up with TRBD1. V lost 3 bases and J lost 3; bases outside the gene matches: 3. The CDR3 sequence is 15 residues long. From germline, CDR1 is SGDLS and CDR2 YYNGEE. CDR3 in amino acids: CASSAGQGAHTEAFF. The CDR3 nucleotides are TGTGCCAGCAGCGCGGGACAGGGGGCGCACACTGAAGCTTTCTTT.

As DNA, the CDR3 is TGTGCCTTCCGAGCGGAGGGGCAGAACACCGGGGAGCTGTTTTTT. Residues: CAFRAEGQNTGELFF. This rearrangement joins TRBV7-9 to TRBJ2-2; TRBD2 might be the D (6 bases). V lost 11 bases and J lost 1, with 17 bases in between. In germline, CDR1 is SEHNR, CDR2 FQNEAQ (reference sequence). The CDR3 spans 15 residues.

The genes are TRBV9 and TRBJ1-1, with TRBD1 matching 7 bases. This CDR3 is 13 amino acids long. The junction had 3 bases not matched to a gene; V was cut back by 4 bases and J by 3 bases. Germline CDR1 is SGDLS and CDR2 is YYNGEE. The CDR3 sequence is CASSSTGDTEAFF. The CDR3 region has the DNA TGTGCCAGCAGCAGCACAGGGGACACTGAAGCTTTCTTT.

This rearrangement joins TRBV4-1 to TRBJ1-5; 7 positions agree with TRBD1. The germline gives CDR1 MGHRA, CDR2 YSYEKL. Trimming cost V 0 bases and J 1 base; bases outside gene matches: 6. The CDR3 consists of 17 residues. CDR3 region: CASSQDRTGLSNQPQHF. The DNA of the CDR3 is TGCGCCAGCAGCCAAGACCGGACAGGCCTAAGCAATCAGCCCCAGCATTTT.

This clone was seen more than once but under ten times. The rearrangement links TRBV9 to TRBJ2-1; TRBD2 matches at 9 bases. J lost 3 bases, V lost 6 bases, and 1 base had no gene match. Germline CDR1 SGDLS, CDR2 YYNGEE. This CDR3 has 13 amino acids. The CDR3 is CASKAGGYNEQFF. The CDR3 nucleotides are TGTGCCAGCAAAGCGGGAGGCTACAATGAGCAGTTCTTC.

The chain employs TRBV27 and TRBJ2-5; 9 nucleotides line up with TRBD1. J gave up 1 base and V 4 bases, and 1 base lay outside the gene matches. Germline CDR1 MNHEY, CDR2 SMNVEV (reference sequence). The CDR3 is 14 amino acids. The CDR3 bases are TGTGCCAGCAGTTCACAGGGGGCCCAAGAGACCCAGTACTTC. Residues: CASSSQGAQETQYF.

The rearrangement links TRBV7-9 to TRBJ2-1, with D perhaps matching TRBD2 (6 bases). This CDR3 has 16 amino acids. The germline gives CDR1 SEHNR, CDR2 FQNEAQ (reference sequence). With 5 bases removed from V and 8 bases from J, the gap between germline ends came to 22 bases. For the CDR3, the DNA is TGTGCCAGCAGCCCCGATAGCGGCCCGGCAATACATGAGCAGTTCTTC. This translates into CASSPDSGPAIHEQFF.

V is TRBV4-1 and J is TRBJ1-1; possibly TRBD1 for D (5 bases). Trimming cost V 0 bases and J 1 base, with 9 bases left between them. This CDR3 contains 15 residues. Germline CDR1 MGHRA, CDR2 YSYEKL. The CDR3 nucleotides read TGCGCCAGCAGCCAAGACCCGGGGGGGAACACTGAAGCTTTCTTT. Amino acids: CASSQDPGGNTEAFF.

This chain joins TRBV10-1 and TRBJ2-5; weak D call: TRBD1 (6 bases). V was shortened by 0 bases and J by 2 bases, with 7 bases between the two germline ends. The CDR3 sequence is 14 residues long. Germline CDR1 reads WNHNN; CDR2 reads SYGVQD (reference sequence). The CDR3 DNA reads TGCGCCAGCAGTGAGTCCAGGGGTCAAGAGACCCAGTACTTC. Amino acids: CASSESRGQETQYF.

The rearrangement joins TRBV9 to TRBJ1-1; 10 bases match TRBD1. This CDR3 is 16 amino acids long. V was pared by 0 bases and J by 7 bases, with 9 bases of the junction left unmatched. Germline CDR1 is SGDLS and CDR2 is YYNGEE. The CDR3 loop is CASSVGQGAAEHEAFF. DNA for the CDR3: TGTGCCAGCAGCGTAGGACAGGGGGCGGCCGAGCATGAAGCTTTCTTT.

The chain has TRBV30 and TRBJ2-7; weak D call: TRBD1 (6 bases). Trimming took off 2 bases at V and 7 bases at J, with 12 bases between the two ends. The CDR3 is 12 residues long. Looked up from germline, CDR1 is GTSNPN and CDR2 is SVGIG (reference sequence). CDR3 residues: CAWSPDRREQYF. The CDR3 DNA reads TGTGCCTGGAGTCCGGACAGACGGGAGCAGTACTTC.

The chain couples TRBV27 to TRBJ2-7; a possible D gene is TRBD1 (6 bases). Trimming stripped 2 bases from V and 3 bases from J, with 8 bases between. The CDR3 is 13 residues long. CDR1 MNHEY and CDR2 SMNVEV come from the germline V gene (reference sequence). The CDR3 is CASSLDRFYEQYF. CDR3 in DNA: TGTGCCAGCAGTTTAGACAGGTTCTACGAGCAGTACTTC.

The rearrangement links TRBV5-4 to TRBJ1-1, with D possibly matching TRBD1 (6 bases). Germline loops: CDR1 SGHNT, CDR2 YYREEE (reference sequence). Trimming stripped 0 bases from V and 3 bases from J, with 12 bases between. The CDR3 totals 15 residues. The CDR3 is CASSLAAGDYTEAFF. In nucleotides, the CDR3 is TGTGCCAGCAGCTTGGCGGCAGGGGATTACACTGAAGCTTTCTTT.

V is TRBV5-6 and J is TRBJ2-7; the match to TRBD2 covers 7 bases. The ends lost 2 bases at V and 3 bases at J; junction bases unmatched: 2. The V gene's germline CDR1 is SGHDT and CDR2 YYEEEE. CDR3 length equals 13 residues. The CDR3 protein is CASSFPGGYEQYF. Here the CDR3 DNA reads TGTGCCAGCAGCTTTCCGGGGGGCTACGAGCAGTACTTC.

This rearrangement joins TRBV7-7 to TRBJ2-7, with TRBD1 matching over 11 bases. J gave up 6 bases and V 5 bases, and 3 bases lay outside the gene matches. CDR1 is SSHAT, CDR2 FNYEAQ, per germline (reference sequence). The CDR3 has 13 amino acids. CDR3 sequence: CASSQGTGGEQYF. CDR3 in DNA: TGTGCCAGCAGCCAAGGGACAGGGGGCGAGCAGTACTTC. Using reference TRBV7-7 and TRBJ2-7 for the parts outside the CDR3, the full variable domain is GAGVSQSPRYKVTKRGQDVTLRCDPISSHATLYWYQQALGQGPEFLTYFNYEAQPDKSGLPSDRFSAERPEGSISTLTIQRTEQRDSAMYRCASSQGTGGEQYFGPGTRLTVT.

The chain carries TRBV25-1 and TRBJ2-3; 11 positions match TRBD2. V gave up 3 bases and J gave up 7 bases; unmatched junction bases: 9. Germline V gene data show CDR1 as MGHDK and CDR2 as SYGVNS. The CDR3 contains 16 residues. This chain's CDR3 is CASSDITSGRGHTQYF. CDR3 coding DNA: TGTGCCAGCAGTGATATTACTAGCGGGAGAGGACATACGCAGTATTTT. Complete variable domain (other parts from reference TRBV25-1 and TRBJ2-3): EADIYQTPRYLVIGTGKKITLECSQTMGHDKMYWYQQDPGMELHLIHYSYGVNSTEKGDLSSESTVSRIRTEHFPLTLESARPSHTSQYLCASSDITSGRGHTQYFGPGTRLTVL.

The V and J genes are TRBV5-1 and TRBJ1-2, with 11 nucleotides matching TRBD1. Per the germline V gene, CDR1 is SGHRS and CDR2 is YFSETQ. CDR3 length: 17 residues. Trimming at V came to 4 bases and at J to 3 bases, leaving 11 bases not matched to a gene. The chain's CDR3 is CASSADRGLSLDYGYTF. In DNA form, the CDR3 reads TGCGCCAGCAGCGCGGACAGGGGGCTTTCATTGGACTATGGCTACACCTTC.

V gene TRBV10-1 combines with J gene TRBJ2-7, with 9 bases identical to TRBD1. Germline V lookup: CDR1 WNHNN, CDR2 SYGVQD (reference sequence). CDR3 length: 14 residues. The V segment lost 2 bases and the J segment 4 bases; nucleotides outside the gene matches: 3. CDR3 protein: CASSETGGDYEQYF. The CDR3 DNA reads TGCGCCAGCAGTGAGACAGGGGGCGATTACGAGCAGTACTTC.

The rearrangement joins TRBV19 to TRBJ2-2; TRBD1 might be the D (6 bases). The CDR3 covers 14 residues. Looked up from germline, CDR1 is LNHDA and CDR2 is SQIVND (reference sequence). With 4 bases removed from V and 3 bases from J, the gap between germline ends came to 9 bases. The chain's CDR3 is CASSTGTYTGELFF. The CDR3 DNA sequence: TGTGCCAGTAGTACGGGGACATACACCGGGGAGCTGTTTTTT.

The chain couples TRBV7-2 to TRBJ2-7, with 14 bases matching TRBD2. The CDR3 sequence is 19 residues long. Per germline, CDR1 SGHTA and CDR2 FQGNSA. The trim removed 0 bases at V and 4 bases at J, leaving 11 bases unmatched. In DNA form, the CDR3 reads TGTGCCAGCAGCTTAGCTTTAGGGACTAGCGGGAGTATAGGGTACGAGCAGTACTTC. Translated, it gives CASSLALGTSGSIGYEQYF.